This T cell receptor (beta chain) stems from a study of HIV-infected patients and healthy controls. Reverse transcription used around 500 ng RNA and constant-region primers for alpha and beta. Alpha and beta chain libraries were made separately by chain-specific third strand synthesis with multiplexing indices. TCRdb re-called the 5' RACE reads through MiXCR, storing one row per CDR3 protein. This table has 7,900 or so distinct CDR3 sequences, roughly 6.3% appearing once. Comments on this clonotype: Because this beta chain is a stray read in a library intended to capture alpha chains, its abundance should not be given much weight.

There are 18 residues in the CDR3. The germline V gene has CDR1 MDHEN and CDR2 SYDVKM. With 3 bases clipped from V and 0 bases from J, the junction kept 7 bases outside the gene matches. Follow-up blood was drawn about 14 weeks, roughly three months, after antiretroviral therapy began. No cell fractionation was done, so the repertoire covers all unsorted peripheral blood T cells. This chain joins TRBV28 and TRBJ2-5, with 13 bases identical to TRBD2. The receptor was isolated from an adult with HIV infection. Specimen: blood, collected during antiretroviral therapy. CDR3 nucleotide sequence: TGTGCCAGCAGTTTCGAGACTAGCGGGGGGTTGTACCAAGAGACCCAGTACTTC. Translating it yields CASSFETSGGLYQETQYF.